The 16 T cell receptor beta chains reported below all come from one sample, sequenced in a study of T cell repertoires in cytomegalovirus infection. One entry per CDR3 protein, called by TCRdb with MiXCR from the reads. The table lists roughly 640,000 distinct CDR3 sequences, 20% to 25% of them singletons, with around 8% in the top ten. The sample consisted of CD8+ T cells from PBMCs. These receptors came from a human donor in good health (CMV status not recorded). Some clones in this sample may be carry-over from other donors' samples.

This clonotype has just a few counts. V gene TRBV28 combines with J gene TRBJ1-1, with a tentative D call TRBD1 (6 bases). The V end was cut by 5 bases, the J end by 1 base, with 20 bases between. CDR1 and CDR2 (germline): MDHEN, SYDVKM. The CDR3 is 17 amino acids. CDR3 protein: CASSHLAQGWRNTEAFF. Here the CDR3 DNA reads TGTGCCAGCAGTCACCTGGCACAGGGCTGGAGGAACACTGAAGCTTTCTTT.

This clonotype has ten or more counts. V is TRBV7-2 and J is TRBJ2-1; D is possibly TRBD2 (6 bases). The germline CDR1 and CDR2 sequences are SGHTA and FQGNSA. Trimming left V 5 bases short and J 5 bases short, with 19 bases between. The CDR3 spans 16 residues. The CDR3 nucleotides are TGTGCCAGCAGCCCCCGGGAAGCGGGCCTTAACAATGAGCAGTTCTTC. It yields the protein CASSPREAGLNNEQFF. Drawing the rest from reference TRBV7-2 and TRBJ2-1, the complete variable domain is GAGVSQSPSNKVTEKGKDVELRCDPISGHTALYWYRQSLGQGLEFLIYFQGNSAPDKSGLPSDRFSAERTGGSVSTLTIQRTQQEDSAVYLCASSPREAGLNNEQFFGPGTRLTVL.

This clonotype occurred many times. This chain links TRBV7-2 with TRBJ2-1; D gene ambiguous. Trimming removed 3 bases at V and 0 bases at J, with 6 bases between. The germline V gene encodes CDR1 SGHTA and CDR2 FQGNSA. The CDR3 sequence is 14 residues long. CDR3 coding DNA: TGTGCCAGCAGCTTGATTCGCTCCTACAATGAGCAGTTCTTC. It is translated as CASSLIRSYNEQFF. The complete variable domain, with remaining parts taken from reference TRBV7-2 and TRBJ2-1, reads GAGVSQSPSNKVTEKGKDVELRCDPISGHTALYWYRQSLGQGLEFLIYFQGNSAPDKSGLPSDRFSAERTGGSVSTLTIQRTQQEDSAVYLCASSLIRSYNEQFFGPGTRLTVL.

This clonotype was recorded many times. The chain recombines TRBV29-1 with TRBJ2-5; D gene ambiguous. This CDR3 has 10 amino acids. Germline V gene lookup returns CDR1 SQVTM and CDR2 ANQGSEA. Between the trimmed V and J ends, which lost 5 bases and 3 bases, there was a span of 4 bases. The CDR3 DNA sequence: TGCAGCGTTCGGGAAGAGACCCAGTACTTC. This codes for CSVREETQYF.

The rearrangement uses TRBV7-9 and TRBJ2-7, with D unclear. From germline, CDR1 is SEHNR and CDR2 FQNEAQ (reference sequence). Trimming stripped 5 bases from V and 5 bases from J, with 13 bases between. The CDR3 spans 13 residues. The CDR3 reads CASSPAPVHEQYV. In nucleotides, the CDR3 is TGTGCCAGCAGCCCTGCTCCGGTTCACGAGCAGTACGTC.

This clonotype was recorded a few times. This chain connects TRBV2 to TRBJ1-4, with a weak D call TRBD1 (6 bases). V dropped 1 base and J dropped 8 bases, with 11 bases sitting between them. This CDR3 is 14 amino acids long. The germline V gene encodes CDR1 SNHLY and CDR2 FYNNEI. The DNA for the CDR3 is TGTGCCAGCAGTGAAGTGGGGGCTGTCGAAAAACTGTTTTTT. It specifies CASSEVGAVEKLFF.

This clonotype was counted many times. The chain employs TRBV7-3 and TRBJ2-5, with unresolved D. The CDR3 covers 13 residues. The germline gives CDR1 SGHTA, CDR2 FQGTGA. Trimming shortened V by 5 bases and J by 2 bases, and 9 bases separated the two germline ends. CDR3 loop: CASSPDMQETQYF. For the CDR3, the DNA is TGTGCCAGCAGCCCCGACATGCAAGAGACCCAGTACTTC. Full variable domain (missing parts from reference TRBV7-3 and TRBJ2-5): GAGVSQTPSNKVTEKGKYVELRCDPISGHTALYWYRQSLGQGPEFLIYFQGTGAADDSGLPNDRFFAVRPEGSVSTLKIQRTERGDSAVYLCASSPDMQETQYFGPGTRLLVL.

The chain is built from TRBV15 and TRBJ2-5; the D is unclear. The V end was cut by 4 bases, the J end by 4 bases, with 7 bases between. CDR3 length: 12 amino acids. CDR1 is LNHNV and CDR2 is YYDKDF in the germline V gene (reference sequence). The CDR3 bases are TGTGCCACCAGCACTACCGGAGAGACCCAGTACTTC. Protein: CATSTTGETQYF. Full variable domain (outside the CDR3, taken from reference TRBV15 and TRBJ2-5): DAMVIQNPRYQVTQFGKPVTLSCSQTLNHNVMYWYQQKSSQAPKLLFHYYDKDFNNEADTPDNFQSRRPNTSFCFLDIRSPGLGDTAMYLCATSTTGETQYFGPGTRLLVL.

This clonotype has a handful of counts. The V gene is TRBV7-9, the J gene TRBJ2-7; 10 bases are a match to TRBD1. Germline V gene lookup returns CDR1 SEHNR and CDR2 FQNEAQ (reference sequence). The CDR3 extends over 16 amino acids. V trimming: 5 bases; J trimming: 0 bases; junction bases outside the gene matches: 7. In nucleotides, the CDR3 is TGTGCCAGCAGCGCCGCTGACAGGGGGCTCTCCTACGAGCAGTACGTC. Protein product: CASSAADRGLSYEQYV.

In this sample, this clonotype turned up a few times. The genes are TRBV28 and TRBJ1-6; D might be TRBD1 (5 bases). The ends were cut back, 5 bases at V and 9 bases at J, with 14 bases in the middle. CDR1 MDHEN and CDR2 SYDVKM come from the germline V gene. The CDR3 has 14 amino acids. The CDR3 sequence: CASSPRGGTSPLHF. The CDR3 DNA follows: TGTGCCAGCAGTCCCCGGGGGGGAACTTCACCCCTCCACTTT.

This clonotype was seen a few times. An end of the junction does not agree with germline; a read error may underlie this. The chain links TRBV24-1 to TRBJ1-2; 12 positions match TRBD1. The CDR3 loop spans 13 amino acids. CDR1 KGHDR and CDR2 SFDVKD come from the germline V gene. CDR3 DNA: TGTGCCACCAGTGATTCGGGACAGGGGGCGCAGATCTTC. Its translation: CATSDSGQGAQIF.

The table lists this clonotype with many counts. The chain recombines TRBV7-9 with TRBJ1-1; no firm D call. CDR1 and CDR2 (germline): SEHNR, FQNEAQ (reference sequence). V was clipped by 5 bases and J by 5 bases, with 18 bases between them. The CDR3 runs 15 residues. The CDR3 region is CASSPIARLVTEAFF. CDR3 nucleotides: TGTGCCAGCAGCCCGATTGCGCGTCTCGTAACTGAAGCTTTCTTT.

This clonotype was detected many times. Here the CDR3 DNA reads TGTGCCAGCAGTGCGGACAGGGTCCGCTCTGGGGCCAACGTCCTGACTTTC. Its translation is CASSADRVRSGANVLTF. The chain carries TRBV25-1 and TRBJ2-6; TRBD1 aligns across 8 bases. The V gene end was trimmed by 4 bases and the J gene end by 0 bases; junction bases not matched to a gene: 5. Germline V gives CDR1 MGHDK, CDR2 SYGVNS. This CDR3 region has 17 residues. Combining the CDR3 with reference TRBV25-1 and TRBJ2-6 gives the whole variable domain EADIYQTPRYLVIGTGKKITLECSQTMGHDKMYWYQQDPGMELHLIHYSYGVNSTEKGDLSSESTVSRIRTEHFPLTLESARPSHTSQYLCASSADRVRSGANVLTFGAGSRLTVL.

This clonotype was found many times. This chain uses TRBV7-8 with TRBJ2-1; 7 nucleotides agree with TRBD1. CDR1 is SGHVS, CDR2 FQNEAQ, per germline. The CDR3 sequence is 16 residues long. The V segment lost 0 bases and the J segment 4 bases; nucleotides outside the gene matches: 6. CDR3 in DNA: TGTGCCAGCAGCTTAGCACCGGGACAGCCTTACAATGAGCAGTTCTTC. Its protein is CASSLAPGQPYNEQFF.

In its sample, this clonotype was seen many times. The rearrangement uses TRBV7-8 and TRBJ2-1, with D possibly being TRBD1 (6 bases). This CDR3 is built from 15 residues. Germline V gene lookup returns CDR1 SGHVS and CDR2 FQNEAQ. V was clipped by 6 bases and J by 4 bases, with 16 bases between them. CDR3 DNA sequence: TGTGCCAGCAGGGTGATGGAGGACAGTTACAATGAGCAGTTCTTC. Its translation: CASRVMEDSYNEQFF.

The table lists this clonotype with a few counts. The chain employs TRBV27 and TRBJ1-1, with D tentatively TRBD1 (6 bases). V lost 1 base and J 7 bases, leaving 13 bases between the germline ends. The CDR3 has 14 residues. Germline CDR1 MNHEY, CDR2 SMNVEV (reference sequence). For the CDR3, the DNA is TGTGCCAGCAGTTTATTAACAGGGCGGGGTGAAGCTTTCTTT. As protein: CASSLLTGRGEAFF.